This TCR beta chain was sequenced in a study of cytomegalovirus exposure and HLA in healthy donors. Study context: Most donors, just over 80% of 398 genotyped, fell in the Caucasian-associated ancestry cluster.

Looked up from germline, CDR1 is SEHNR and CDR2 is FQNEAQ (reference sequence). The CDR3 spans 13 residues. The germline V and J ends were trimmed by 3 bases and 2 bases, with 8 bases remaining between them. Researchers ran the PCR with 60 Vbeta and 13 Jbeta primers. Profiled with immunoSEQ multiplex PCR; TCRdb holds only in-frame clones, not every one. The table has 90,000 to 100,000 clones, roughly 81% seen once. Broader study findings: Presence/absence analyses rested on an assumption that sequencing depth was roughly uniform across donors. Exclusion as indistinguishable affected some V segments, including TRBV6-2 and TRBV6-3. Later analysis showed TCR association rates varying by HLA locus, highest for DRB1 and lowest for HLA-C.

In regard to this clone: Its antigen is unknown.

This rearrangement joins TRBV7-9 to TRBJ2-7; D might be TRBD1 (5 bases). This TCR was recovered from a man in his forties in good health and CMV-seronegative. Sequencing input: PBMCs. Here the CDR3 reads CASSFRQTYEQYF. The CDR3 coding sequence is TGTGCCAGCAGCTTCAGACAGACCTACGAGCAGTACTTC. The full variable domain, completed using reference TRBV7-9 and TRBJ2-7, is DTGVSQNPRHKITKRGQNVTFRCDPISEHNRLYWYRQTLGQGPEFLTYFQNEAQLEKSRLLSDRFSAERPKGSFSTLEIQRTEQGDSAMYLCASSFRQTYEQYFGPGTRLTVT.